Given below is one T cell receptor (beta chain) in context. Other DNA sequences within the sample encode an identical CDR3. Germline CDR1 SGHTA, CDR2 FQGNSA. There are 15 residues in the CDR3. J lost 3 bases, V lost 5 bases, and 8 bases had no gene match. This sample is drawn from a study of blood T cell repertoires in COVID-19. Across the study: PBMCs, B-cell-depleted T cells, or T cells provided the cDNA or gDNA that made up the material.

Method: immunoSEQ multiplex PCR; TCRdb's copy keeps in-frame clones and lacks some. The data contain a few hundred thousand clones, roughly 90% of them seen just once; the ten biggest clones take up about 0.7%. V is TRBV7-2 and J is TRBJ2-7; TRBD1 matches 9 bases. This TCR was recovered from a human donor in a cohort sampled during active COVID-19. Sequenced: peripheral blood. The CDR3 region has the DNA TGTGCCAGCAGCCTGGGGGACAGGGCAAGCTACGAGCAGTACTTC. Translating gives CASSLGDRASYEQYF.